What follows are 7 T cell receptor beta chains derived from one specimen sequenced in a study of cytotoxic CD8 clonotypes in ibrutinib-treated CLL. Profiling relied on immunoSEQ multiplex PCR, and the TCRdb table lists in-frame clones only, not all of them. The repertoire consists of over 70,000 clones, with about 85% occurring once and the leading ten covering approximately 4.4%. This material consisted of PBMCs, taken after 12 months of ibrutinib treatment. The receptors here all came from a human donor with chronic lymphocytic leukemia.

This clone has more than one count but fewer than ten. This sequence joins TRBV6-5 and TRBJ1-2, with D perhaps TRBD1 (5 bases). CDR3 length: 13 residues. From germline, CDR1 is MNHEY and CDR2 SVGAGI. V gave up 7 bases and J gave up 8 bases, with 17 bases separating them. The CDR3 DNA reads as TGTGCCAGCACCCGGGACGCCCCGGGCGGCTACACCTTC. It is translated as CASTRDAPGGYTF.

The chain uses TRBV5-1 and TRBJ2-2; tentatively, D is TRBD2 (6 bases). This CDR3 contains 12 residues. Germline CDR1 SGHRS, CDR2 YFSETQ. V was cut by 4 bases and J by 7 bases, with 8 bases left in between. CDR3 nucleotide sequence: TGCGCCAGCAGCCGGGAGCGCGGGGAGCTGTTTTTT. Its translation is CASSRERGELFF.

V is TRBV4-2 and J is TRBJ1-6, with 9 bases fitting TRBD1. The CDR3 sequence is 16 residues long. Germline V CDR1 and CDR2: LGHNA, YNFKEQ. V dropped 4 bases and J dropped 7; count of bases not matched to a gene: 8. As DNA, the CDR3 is TGTGCCAGCAGCCGCCAACAGGGGGCTGGGAATTCACCCCTCCACTTT. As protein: CASSRQQGAGNSPLHF.

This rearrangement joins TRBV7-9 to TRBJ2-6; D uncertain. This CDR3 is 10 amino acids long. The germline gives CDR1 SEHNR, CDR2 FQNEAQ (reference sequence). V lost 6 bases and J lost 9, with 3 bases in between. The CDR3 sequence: CASSINVLTF. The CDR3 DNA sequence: TGTGCCAGCAGTATCAACGTCCTGACTTTC.

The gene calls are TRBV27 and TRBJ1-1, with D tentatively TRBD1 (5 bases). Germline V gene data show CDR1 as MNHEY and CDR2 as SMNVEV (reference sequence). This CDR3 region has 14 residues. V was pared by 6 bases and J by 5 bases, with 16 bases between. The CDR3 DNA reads TGTGCCAGCAGCCTACGCCCCGGGGGGACTGAAGCTTTCTTT. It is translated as CASSLRPGGTEAFF.

The CDR3 protein is CASSPTSGGGTGELFF. The CDR3 region has the DNA TGTGCCAGCAGCCCGACTAGCGGGGGGGGCACCGGGGAGCTGTTTTTT. The chain combines TRBV5-6 with TRBJ2-2, with 14 bases aligning to TRBD2. Losses at the gene ends were 4 bases for V and 4 bases for J; bases not matched to a gene: 3. CDR3 length: 16 amino acids. Per the germline V gene, CDR1 is SGHDT and CDR2 is YYEEEE. Based on the CDR3 plus reference TRBV5-6 and TRBJ2-2, the full variable domain is DAGVTQSPTHLIKTRGQQVTLRCSPKSGHDTVSWYQQALGQGPQFIFQYYEEEERQRGNFPDRFSGHQFPNYSSELNVNALLLGDSALYLCASSPTSGGGTGELFFGEGSRLTVL.

This CDR3 reads CASSFWGGQGKPYEQYF. The CDR3 nucleotides are TGTGCCAGCAGCTTTTGGGGGGGACAGGGCAAACCCTACGAGCAGTACTTC. The V gene is TRBV7-8, the J gene TRBJ2-7; 9 positions agree with TRBD1. The CDR3 runs 17 residues. Germline V gene lookup returns CDR1 SGHVS and CDR2 FQNEAQ. The junction had 11 bases not matched to a gene; V was cut back by 3 bases and J by 2 bases.